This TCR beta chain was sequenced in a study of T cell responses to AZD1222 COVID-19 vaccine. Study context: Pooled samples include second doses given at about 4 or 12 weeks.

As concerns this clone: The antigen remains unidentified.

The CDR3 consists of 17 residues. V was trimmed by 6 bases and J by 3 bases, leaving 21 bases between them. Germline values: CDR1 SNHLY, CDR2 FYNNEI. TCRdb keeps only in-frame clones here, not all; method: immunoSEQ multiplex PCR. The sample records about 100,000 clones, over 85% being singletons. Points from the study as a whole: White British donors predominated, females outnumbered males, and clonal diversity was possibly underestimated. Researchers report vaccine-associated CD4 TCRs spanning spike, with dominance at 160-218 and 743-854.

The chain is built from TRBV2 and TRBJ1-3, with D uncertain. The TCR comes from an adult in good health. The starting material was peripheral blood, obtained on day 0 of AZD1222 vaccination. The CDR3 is CASRVGKLIRDGNTIYF. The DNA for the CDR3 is TGTGCCAGCAGGGTGGGGAAACTGATTAGGGATGGAAACACCATATATTTT.